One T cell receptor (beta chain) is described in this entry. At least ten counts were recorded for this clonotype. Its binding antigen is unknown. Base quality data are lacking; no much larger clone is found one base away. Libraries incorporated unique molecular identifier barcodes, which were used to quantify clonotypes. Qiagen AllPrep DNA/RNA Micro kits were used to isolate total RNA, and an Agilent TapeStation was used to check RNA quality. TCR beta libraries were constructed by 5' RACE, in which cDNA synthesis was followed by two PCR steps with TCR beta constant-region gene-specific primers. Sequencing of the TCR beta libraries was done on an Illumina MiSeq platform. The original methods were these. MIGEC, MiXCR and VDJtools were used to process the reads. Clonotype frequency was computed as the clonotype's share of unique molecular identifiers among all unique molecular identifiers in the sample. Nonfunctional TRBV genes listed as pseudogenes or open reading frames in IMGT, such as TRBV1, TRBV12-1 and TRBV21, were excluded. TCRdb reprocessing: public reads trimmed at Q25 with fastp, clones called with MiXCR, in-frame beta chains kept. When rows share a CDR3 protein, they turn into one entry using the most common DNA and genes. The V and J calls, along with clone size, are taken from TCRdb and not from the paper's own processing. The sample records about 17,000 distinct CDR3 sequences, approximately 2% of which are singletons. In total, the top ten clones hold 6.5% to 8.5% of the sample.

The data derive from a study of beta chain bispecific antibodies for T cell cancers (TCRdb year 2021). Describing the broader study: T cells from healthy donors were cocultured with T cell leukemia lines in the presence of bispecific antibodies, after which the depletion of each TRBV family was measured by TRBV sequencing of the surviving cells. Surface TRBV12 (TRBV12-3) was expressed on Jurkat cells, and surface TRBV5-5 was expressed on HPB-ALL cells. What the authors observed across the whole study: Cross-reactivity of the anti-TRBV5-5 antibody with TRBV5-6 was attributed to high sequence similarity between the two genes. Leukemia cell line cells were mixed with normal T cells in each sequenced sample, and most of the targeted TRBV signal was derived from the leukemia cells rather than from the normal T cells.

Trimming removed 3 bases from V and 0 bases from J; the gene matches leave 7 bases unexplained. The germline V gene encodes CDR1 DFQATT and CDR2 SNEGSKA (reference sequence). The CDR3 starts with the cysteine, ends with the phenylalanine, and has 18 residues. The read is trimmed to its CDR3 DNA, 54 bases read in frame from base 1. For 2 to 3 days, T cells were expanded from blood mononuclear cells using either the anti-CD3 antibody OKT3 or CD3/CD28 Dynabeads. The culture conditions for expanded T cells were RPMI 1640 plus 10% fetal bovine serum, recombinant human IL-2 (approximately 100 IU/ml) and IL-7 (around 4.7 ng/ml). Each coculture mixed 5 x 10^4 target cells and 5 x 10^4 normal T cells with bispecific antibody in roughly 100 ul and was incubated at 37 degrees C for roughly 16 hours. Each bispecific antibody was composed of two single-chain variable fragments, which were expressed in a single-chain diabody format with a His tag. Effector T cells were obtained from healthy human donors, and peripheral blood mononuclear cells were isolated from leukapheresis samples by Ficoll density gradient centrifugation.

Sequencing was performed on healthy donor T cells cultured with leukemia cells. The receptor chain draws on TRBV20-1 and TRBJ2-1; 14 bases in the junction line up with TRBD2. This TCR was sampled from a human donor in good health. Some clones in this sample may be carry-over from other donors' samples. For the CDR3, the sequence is CSASEGLAGAYSYNEQFF. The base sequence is TGCAGTGCTAGCGAGGGACTAGCGGGGGCCTACTCCTACAATGAGCAGTTCTTC.